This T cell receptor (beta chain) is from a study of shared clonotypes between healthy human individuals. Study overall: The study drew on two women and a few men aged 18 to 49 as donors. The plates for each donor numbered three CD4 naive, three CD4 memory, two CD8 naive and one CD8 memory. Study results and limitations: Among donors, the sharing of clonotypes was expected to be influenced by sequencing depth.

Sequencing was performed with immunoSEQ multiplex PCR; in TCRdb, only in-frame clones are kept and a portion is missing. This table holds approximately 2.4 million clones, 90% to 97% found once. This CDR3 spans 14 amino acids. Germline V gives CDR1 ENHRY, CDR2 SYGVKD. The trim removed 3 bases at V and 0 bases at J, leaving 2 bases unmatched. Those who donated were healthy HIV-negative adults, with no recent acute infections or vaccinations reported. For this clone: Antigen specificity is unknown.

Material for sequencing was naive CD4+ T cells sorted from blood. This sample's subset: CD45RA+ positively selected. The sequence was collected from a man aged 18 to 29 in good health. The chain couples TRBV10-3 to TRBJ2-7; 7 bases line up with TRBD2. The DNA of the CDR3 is TGTGCCATCAGTGACAAGCGGGGCTCCTACGAGCAGTACTTC. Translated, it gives CAISDKRGSYEQYF.